These 8 T cell receptor beta chains were sequenced from one sample in a study of identical twins (dated by TCRdb to 2016 to 2017). Libraries came from 5' RACE. Sequencing relied on an Illumina HiSeq 2000. TCRdb ran its own pipeline on the public reads, namely fastp trimming at Q25 and MiXCR clone calling, and kept in-frame beta chains. Each CDR3 protein appears once, grouped with its most common genes and DNA. The sample data list about 720,000 distinct CDR3 sequences, and 8.5% to 9.5% of these were observed just once. The ten largest clones take up 0.98% of the sample. This same sample was also part of a study on yellow fever vaccine responses in identical twins.

The sample comprised PBMCs. The receptors come from a woman aged 18-29 years in good health.

This clonotype showed up just a few times. The chain joins TRBV7-9 to TRBJ2-1; D not certain. The ends were cut back, 2 bases at V and 9 bases at J, with 5 bases in the middle. Germline CDR1 and CDR2: SEHNR and FQNEAQ (reference sequence). The CDR3 length is 11 residues. The CDR3 bases are TGTGCCAGCAGCTTAAACCGTGAGCAGTTCTTC. Protein product: CASSLNREQFF.

Details on this clonotype: Its ends do not fully match the called genes, so a read error is possible. The chain links TRBV4-3 to TRBJ2-2, with D possibly matching TRBD1 (6 bases). CDR3 length: 14 residues. CDR1 and CDR2 from the germline V gene are LGHNA and YSLEER. CDR3 sequence reads: CAISSGQRFGELLF. The DNA of the CDR3 is TGCGCCATCAGCTCCGGACAGCGCTTTGGGGAGCTGCTTTTT.

The chain carries TRBV15 and TRBJ2-1, with D uncertain. The germline V gene encodes CDR1 LNHNV and CDR2 YYDKDF (reference sequence). V shed 3 bases and J shed 6 bases, with 12 bases lying between them. This CDR3 comprises 14 residues. The CDR3 sequence is CATSSRSGSNEQFF. CDR3 nucleotide sequence: TGTGCCACCAGCAGCCGAAGTGGGTCCAATGAGCAGTTCTTC.

This clonotype was observed a handful of times. J is TRBJ2-7 and V is TRBV21-1. TRBV21-1 is recorded as a pseudogene. The CDR3 runs to 14 residues. The DNA for the CDR3 is TGTGCCAGCAGCACTCGGCAGGACCTCTACGAGCAGTACTTC. It specifies CASSTRQDLYEQYF.

The chain uses TRBV6-1 and TRBJ2-4, with 15 bases aligning to TRBD2. The CDR3 extends over 19 amino acids. Trimming removed 4 bases from V and 2 bases from J; junction bases left unmatched: 9. Germline V gives CDR1 MNHNS, CDR2 SASEGT. In DNA form, the CDR3 reads TGTGCCAGCAGTGGAGGACTAGCGGGAGGGCCGGGAACCAAAAACATTCAGTACTTC. Residues: CASSGGLAGGPGTKNIQYF.

The chain couples TRBV6-5 to TRBJ2-1; D unresolved. CDR1 and CDR2 from the germline V gene are MNHEY and SVGAGI. This CDR3 is 17 amino acids long. V lost 0 bases and J 5 bases, leaving 17 bases between the germline ends. CDR3 coding DNA: TGTGCCAGCAGTTACTCTTTTAATGGTGCACCCCACAATGAGCAGTTCTTC. Translated, it gives CASSYSFNGAPHNEQFF.

This chain uses TRBV6-5 with TRBJ2-1; 11 positions agree with TRBD2. The CDR3 totals 14 residues. Germline CDR1 reads MNHEY; CDR2 reads SVGAGI. Trimming removed 4 bases from V and 11 bases from J; junction bases left unmatched: 7. In DNA, the CDR3 is TGTGCCAGCAGTTTATCCGGGACTAGCGGCAAGCAGTTCTTC. It encodes CASSLSGTSGKQFF.

The chain recombines TRBV7-2 with TRBJ2-2, with 10 bases that match TRBD2. The CDR3 has 15 residues. The germline gives CDR1 SGHTA, CDR2 FQGNSA. Germline trimming cut 5 bases from V and 4 bases from J; bases unmatched to any gene: 4. CDR3 nucleotide sequence: TGTGCCAGCAGCCCGGGACTAGCGTCCACCGGGGAGCTGTTTTTT. Translated: CASSPGLASTGELFF.